The 21 T cell receptor beta chains presented below share a single source sample, sequenced in a study of blood T cell repertoires in COVID-19. Measured with immunoSEQ multiplex PCR; TCRdb has only the in-frame clones, and not every one. The data show around 100,000 clones, with around 87% seen just once and around 5% held by the top ten. Sequencing was carried out using peripheral blood. The receptors come from a woman between 50 and 59 years old with COVID-19, enrolled during active disease.

V and J are TRBV7-6 and TRBJ1-5, with 7 bases identical to TRBD1. J gave up 2 bases and V 1 base, and 11 bases lay outside the gene matches. The CDR3 has 18 amino acids. Germline V gene data show CDR1 as SGHVS and CDR2 as FNYEAQ. DNA for the CDR3: TGTGCCAGCAGCTTAGGGCCCCCGACAGGGATGCGCAATCAGCCCCAGCATTTT. Protein product: CASSLGPPTGMRNQPQHF.

The V and J genes are TRBV24-1 and TRBJ2-2; D may be TRBD1 (6 bases). V was cut by 0 bases and J by 7 bases, with 8 bases left in between. Germline CDR1 reads KGHDR; CDR2 reads SFDVKD. The CDR3 has 14 residues. The CDR3 loop is CATSDLWTDGELFF. For the CDR3, the DNA is TGTGCCACCAGTGATTTGTGGACAGACGGGGAGCTGTTTTTT.

For this clone: Given a much more abundant clone one base away, this may be a read error. In the same sample, other DNA sequences code for this CDR3. J is TRBJ1-6 and V is TRBV27; the match to TRBD1 covers 10 bases. J gave up 7 bases and V 6 bases, and 0 bases lay outside the gene matches. Germline lookup yields CDR1 MNHEY and CDR2 SMNVEV (reference sequence). This CDR3 is built from 13 residues. CDR3 sequence (DNA): TGTGCCAGCAGGGGACAGGGGAATTCACCCCTCCACTTT. Amino acid sequence: CASRGQGNSPLHF.

CDR3 coding DNA: TGCGCCAGCAGCCAACCACTAAGGGACAGGGACAATCAGCCCCAGCATTTT. Protein: CASSQPLRDRDNQPQHF. This chain links TRBV4-1 with TRBJ1-5, with 9 bases aligning to TRBD1. With 2 bases clipped from V and 3 bases from J, the junction kept 8 bases outside the gene matches. The germline V gene has CDR1 MGHRA and CDR2 YSYEKL. The CDR3 totals 17 residues.

The chain couples TRBV28 to TRBJ2-1, with 13 bases matching TRBD2. V lost 7 bases, J lost 4 bases, and 10 bases stayed unmatched. CDR1 and CDR2 (germline): MDHEN, SYDVKM. This CDR3 is built from 17 residues. The CDR3 sequence is CASKGQGLAGDYNEQFF. As DNA, the CDR3 is TGTGCCAGCAAAGGACAAGGACTAGCGGGGGATTACAATGAGCAGTTCTTC.

This clone was seen a single time. V usage is TRBV19 and J usage is TRBJ1-1, with D unclear. CDR1 LNHDA and CDR2 SQIVND come from the germline V gene (reference sequence). Trimming cost V 5 bases and J 6 bases, with 13 bases left between them. The CDR3 covers 13 residues. CDR3 bases: TGTGCCAGTAGTCGCTCGAGGGAGGCTGAAGCTTTCTTT. Residues: CASSRSREAEAFF.

The chain has TRBV9 and TRBJ2-2; D may be TRBD1 (6 bases). Trimming pared 4 bases from V and 2 bases from J, leaving 12 bases between. Germline V CDR1 and CDR2: SGDLS, YYNGEE. This CDR3 is built from 15 residues. The CDR3 loop reads CASSPPGTNTGELFF. In DNA form, the CDR3 reads TGTGCCAGCAGCCCCCCGGGGACAAACACCGGGGAGCTGTTTTTT.

This clone was seen just once. The chain uses TRBV5-1 and TRBJ2-1; possible D gene TRBD2, 7 bases. Germline values: CDR1 SGHRS, CDR2 YFSETQ. V dropped 4 bases and J dropped 6 bases, with 20 bases sitting between them. This CDR3 region has 16 residues. CDR3 bases: TGCGCCAGCAGCCCTCGCGGGGCGGGGGCGATCAATGAGCAGTTCTTC. Translation gives CASSPRGAGAINEQFF.

The CDR3 region is CAWRPGLAADTQYF. The CDR3 region has the DNA TGTGCCTGGAGGCCGGGACTAGCGGCAGATACGCAGTATTTT. The chain recombines TRBV30 with TRBJ2-3; 11 bases fit TRBD2. Trimming removed 3 bases from V and 4 bases from J; junction bases left unmatched: 3. The CDR3 is 14 amino acids. Germline assignment: CDR1 GTSNPN and CDR2 SVGIG (reference sequence).

V is TRBV18 and J is TRBJ2-2; D may be TRBD1 (6 bases). Deletions cut 3 bases from V and 3 bases from J, with 11 bases between. Germline CDR1 KGHSH, CDR2 LQKENI. The length of the CDR3 is 15 residues. The CDR3 loop reads CASSPRDTYTGELFF. Written as DNA, the CDR3 is TGTGCCAGCTCACCCCGGGACACCTACACCGGGGAGCTGTTTTTT. Full variable domain (remainder filled in from reference TRBV18 and TRBJ2-2): NAGVMQNPRHLVRRRGQEARLRCSPMKGHSHVYWYRQLPEEGLKFMVYLQKENIIDESGMPKERFSAEFPKEGPSILRIQQVVRGDSAAYFCASSPRDTYTGELFFGEGSRLTVL.

The V gene is TRBV5-4, the J gene TRBJ2-6; TRBD2 might be the D (7 bases). CDR3 length: 17 residues. Trimming stripped 2 bases from V and 0 bases from J, with 12 bases between. Germline V gene sequence: CDR1 SGHNT, CDR2 YYREEE (reference sequence). The CDR3 loop reads CASSFGGPSSGANVLTF. CDR3 DNA sequence: TGTGCCAGCAGCTTCGGGGGGCCCAGCTCTGGGGCCAACGTCCTGACTTTC.

V usage is TRBV6-2 or TRBV6-3 and J usage is TRBJ1-2; TRBD1 agrees at 8 bases. The CDR3 runs 13 residues. Germline lookup yields CDR1 MNHEY and CDR2 SVGEGT. The ends lost 5 bases at V and 3 bases at J; junction bases unmatched: 2. In DNA, the CDR3 is TGTGCCAGCAGTCAACAGGGGGACTATGGCTACACCTTC. This codes for CASSQQGDYGYTF.

The chain combines TRBV25-1 with TRBJ2-1; D possibly corresponds to TRBD1 (8 bases). Trimming shortened V by 6 bases and J by 2 bases, and 14 bases separated the two germline ends. CDR1 is MGHDK and CDR2 is SYGVNS in the germline V gene. CDR3 length equals 15 residues. CDR3: CASRGGGQAYNEQFF. The CDR3 DNA reads as TGTGCCAGCAGAGGGGGGGGACAGGCCTACAATGAGCAGTTCTTC. Supplemented by reference TRBV25-1 and TRBJ2-1, the full variable domain reads EADIYQTPRYLVIGTGKKITLECSQTMGHDKMYWYQQDPGMELHLIHYSYGVNSTEKGDLSSESTVSRIRTEHFPLTLESARPSHTSQYLCASRGGGQAYNEQFFGPGTRLTVL.

The J gene is TRBJ1-1, the V gene TRBV12-3 or TRBV12-4, with a tentative D call TRBD1 (6 bases). The CDR3 runs to 12 residues. V lost 7 bases and J 11 bases, leaving 17 bases between the germline ends. The CDR3 nucleotides read TGTGCCAGCACCAGGACAGAGATGGGGGCTTTCTTT. Its protein is CASTRTEMGAFF.

In this sample, this clone turned up a few times. The chain uses TRBV5-1 and TRBJ1-1; D gene uncertain. V lost 2 bases to trimming and J lost 1 base, with 9 bases between them. CDR1 and CDR2 from the germline V gene are SGHRS and YFSETQ. The CDR3 is 14 amino acids. The CDR3 region is CASSFDNSNTEAFF. Written as DNA, the CDR3 is TGCGCCAGCAGCTTTGACAATTCGAACACTGAAGCTTTCTTT.

This chain connects TRBV19 to TRBJ1-5; D not resolved. The germline V gene has CDR1 LNHDA and CDR2 SQIVND (reference sequence). CDR3 length: 12 amino acids. Trimming removed 10 bases at V and 3 bases at J, with 10 bases between. The DNA of the CDR3 is TGTGCCACCTCAGGATTCAATCAGCCCCAGCATTTT. Encoded protein: CATSGFNQPQHF.

This clone was counted a single time. The chain uses TRBV3-1 (or the pseudogene TRBV3-2) and TRBJ1-4; no firm D call. The CDR3 has 16 residues. Between the trimmed V and J ends, which lost 5 bases and 0 bases, there was a span of 13 bases. The germline CDR1 and CDR2 sequences are LGHDT and YNNKEL (reference sequence). CDR3 region: CASSEVAPATNEKLFF. In DNA form, the CDR3 reads TGTGCCAGCAGCGAAGTGGCACCAGCAACTAATGAAAAACTGTTTTTT.

The CDR3 DNA is TGTGCCAGCAGCAGACAGGGGACGGGTGAAAAACTGTTTTTT. Its translation: CASSRQGTGEKLFF. The chain combines TRBV21-1 with TRBJ1-4; TRBD1, the table's D call, lacks a check against the DNA. TRBV21-1 is shown as a pseudogene. The CDR3 is made up of 14 amino acids.

This chain connects TRBV4-1 to TRBJ1-1; 10 bases agree with TRBD1. CDR3 length equals 15 residues. V lost 2 bases to trimming and J lost 6 bases; unmatched junction nucleotides: 6. Germline assignment: CDR1 MGHRA and CDR2 YSYEKL. The CDR3 nucleotides read TGCGCCAGCAGCCAACCGGGACAGGGGATCCCTGAAGCTTTCTTT. It translates to CASSQPGQGIPEAFF.

This chain joins TRBV30 and TRBJ2-1, with 14 bases identical to TRBD2. Germline CDR1 and CDR2: GTSNPN and SVGIG (reference sequence). V dropped 3 bases and J dropped 6; count of bases not matched to a gene: 7. The CDR3 has 16 residues. This CDR3 is CAWREAGLAGANEQFF. As DNA, the CDR3 is TGTGCCTGGAGAGAAGCGGGACTAGCGGGGGCCAATGAGCAGTTCTTC.

The V call is TRBV19, the J call TRBJ2-7; D not resolved. The CDR3 totals 13 residues. V lost 0 bases, J lost 3 bases, and 6 bases lay in between. CDR1 is LNHDA, CDR2 SQIVND, per germline (reference sequence). CDR3 sequence: CASSIDLFYEQYF. The CDR3 DNA reads as TGTGCCAGTAGTATAGACCTCTTCTACGAGCAGTACTTC.